The sequence of this T cell receptor (beta chain) was determined in a study of shared clonotypes between healthy human individuals (dated by TCRdb to about 2020). About the study as a whole: Two women and a few men aged 18 to 49 years were included in the cohort. To estimate repertoire size and how much clonotype sharing occurs between individuals, the study deeply sequenced the blood TCR repertoires of five healthy adults. To increase sequencing depth and limit assay-specific biases, TCR repertoire library preparation and sequencing were carried out by different laboratories using diverse techniques. Between about 0.8 and 9 billion PBMCs per donor were obtained by leukapheresis. Overall study results and their limits: Sampling was restricted to blood, and TCR repertoires in tissue are likely to differ from TCR repertoires in blood. The genetic and exposure-history diversity represented was limited by the small number of donors. Based on pairwise subsampling, the degree of clonotype sharing among donors was expected to be affected by sequencing depth.

TCR CDR3 regions were amplified from genomic DNA by multiplex PCR using the deep immunoSEQ assay. For each cell subset, the extracted genomic DNA was distributed evenly across all wells of several immunoSEQ 96-well plates, and each plate served as one replicate. Each replicate PCR for unsorted PBMC received approximately 300 ng genomic DNA, equal to about 30,000 T cell genomes. Ten immunoSEQ deep assay plates were used to sequence the unsorted PBMC genomic DNA. Purified libraries were quantified with a Qubit 3.0 fluorometer, sized on a Bioanalyzer 2100, and re-quantified with the KAPA Library Quantification kit. Each immunoSEQ 96-well plate was sequenced on its own single-read 150-cycle Illumina NextSeq 550 flow cell. The source study handled its data this way. Because the immunoSEQ output held only junctional sequences and lacked quality scores, the filtering could not match the filtering applied to full-length reads. To assign V/J genes and CDR3, sequences were annotated against IMGT germline references using PyIR, a Python wrapper for IgBLAST v1.9. Any read was removed if the V/J assignment was weak (E-value above 1e-6), the CDR3 was missing, or the read contained stop codons, out-of-frame junctions, or ambiguous translated residues. A V3J clonotype was defined by an identical inferred V gene, J gene, and CDR3 amino acid sequence. Percentage overlap between repertoires was calculated by dividing the number of shared unique clonotypes by the size of the smaller repertoire. RTK rarefaction, the Chao1 estimator, and Recon v2.1 estimates of unobserved clonotypes were used to assess repertoire richness. TCRdb's version of the immuneACCESS table is confined to in-frame rearrangements and falls short of the full clone set. An unresolved V gene accounts for under half of the shortfall where checked; the remainder is of unknown origin. The V and J calls and the clone size are those of that table, but D and trimming were determined from the DNA. The sample profile shows 450,000 to 600,000 clones; around 80% of them were found once. The ten largest clonotypes hold approximately 12% of the sample.

The donors were healthy, HIV-negative adults with no recently reported acute infections or vaccinations. All donors were Caucasian adults living in Nashville, Tennessee, USA. For unsorted samples, 84 million or so PBMCs were counted, and genomic DNA was extracted using the QIAamp DNA Blood Mini kit. Blood was obtained by leukapheresis, after which PBMCs were separated by Ficoll-Histopaque density gradient centrifugation and cryopreserved in liquid nitrogen vapor phase. From the cysteine up to the phenylalanine, the CDR3 has a length of 16 residues. Just CDR3 DNA is preserved here, 48 bases in frame from base 1. Taken from the germline V gene, the CDR1 and CDR2 loops are SGHTA and FQGNSA. V has 5 bases trimmed and J has 0 bases trimmed; junction bases matching no gene number 7. A word on this clone: Its recognized antigen is unknown. Base quality data are lacking; no much larger clone is found one base away.

The receptor was derived from a woman between 35 and 50 years old in good health. Some clones in this sample may be carry-over from other donors' samples. Recombination joined TRBV7-2 with TRBJ1-3; 7 junctional bases match TRBD1. The sample comprised PBMCs. The DNA sequence is given as TGTGCCAGCAGCGCAAGTACAGGGGCCTCTGGAAACACCATATATTTT. Translation gives CASSASTGASGNTIYF.